This entry features one TCR beta chain sequence. These data come from a study of blood T cell repertoires in COVID-19. TCRdb's table, derived via immunoSEQ multiplex PCR, lists solely in-frame clones and lacks some. This table holds about 80,000 clones, around 80% found once. V lost 4 bases, J lost 3 bases, and 11 bases lay in between. Per the germline V gene, CDR1 is SGHRS and CDR2 is YFSETQ. The CDR3 totals 14 residues. The V gene is TRBV5-1, the J gene TRBJ1-5; D might be TRBD1 (5 bases). The source material was peripheral blood. This TCR derives from a woman aged 80 or older with acute or convalescent COVID-19. The CDR3 nucleotides read TGCGCCAGCAGCGAAGACAGCCCCAATCAGCCCCAGCATTTT. Its translation: CASSEDSPNQPQHF.